The 27 T cell receptor beta chains in this list originate from one sample, sequenced in a study of cytomegalovirus exposure and HLA in healthy donors. With 60 Vbeta and 13 Jbeta primers, the PCR was carried out. Clones were read by immunoSEQ multiplex PCR, and TCRdb kept only the in-frame ones, dropping some. The data hold roughly 150,000 clones, with approximately 80% observed a single time. The sequencing input was PBMCs. These receptors were taken from a woman between 18 and 29 years old in good health and CMV-seronegative.

This chain connects TRBV2 to TRBJ1-6; TRBD1 is a possible D gene (5 bases). The CDR3 has 13 amino acids. The germline V gene encodes CDR1 SNHLY and CDR2 FYNNEI. Trimming left V 4 bases short and J 10 bases short, with 11 bases between. The CDR3 sequence: CASSGQGGSPLHF. The CDR3 nucleotides are TGTGCCAGCAGTGGGCAGGGTGGATCACCCCTCCACTTT. The whole variable domain, filled in from reference TRBV2 and TRBJ1-6, reads EPEVTQTPSHQVTQMGQEVILRCVPISNHLYFYWYRQILGQKVEFLVSFYNNEISEKSEIFDDQFSVERPDGSNFTLKIRSTKLEDSAMYFCASSGQGGSPLHFGNGTRLTVT.

The table lists this clone with a few counts. The V call is TRBV25-1, the J call TRBJ2-4; 7 bases align to TRBD1. Trimming took 2 bases from V and 7 from J; bases not matched to a gene: 8. The CDR3 covers 15 residues. Germline V CDR1 and CDR2: MGHDK, SYGVNS. The CDR3 bases are TGTGCCAGCAGTGAACTAACAGGGGATGTCAACATTCAGTACTTC. It is translated as CASSELTGDVNIQYF.

The chain recombines TRBV4-1 with TRBJ2-2; 9 bases map to TRBD1. The CDR3 covers 18 residues. V lost 6 bases and J lost 4; bases outside the gene matches: 15. The germline V gene has CDR1 MGHRA and CDR2 YSYEKL. CDR3: CASSQHPYRGRGTGELFF. The CDR3 DNA reads TGCGCCAGCAGTCAGCACCCTTACAGGGGGCGCGGCACCGGGGAGCTGTTTTTT.

This clone was detected only once. The V call is TRBV7-6, the J call TRBJ1-6; TRBD1 matches 10 bases. The germline gives CDR1 SGHVS, CDR2 FNYEAQ. The CDR3 is 14 amino acids. After removal of 6 bases from V and 9 bases from J, the junction contained 5 bases not matched to a gene. Here the CDR3 reads CASRGQGGGSPLHF. The CDR3 coding sequence is TGTGCCAGCAGAGGACAGGGGGGAGGTTCACCCCTCCACTTT.

A word on this clone: A junction end diverges from the germline sequence, so it may reflect a read error. This chain links TRBV13 with TRBJ2-6; 11 bases agree with TRBD1. The CDR3 extends over 14 amino acids. The germline V gene has CDR1 PRHDT and CDR2 FYEKMQ (reference sequence). The DNA for the CDR3 is TGTGCCAGCAGCTCCGGACAGGGGGCCAACGGCCTGACTTTC. This sequence encodes CASSSGQGANGLTF.

The CDR3 DNA reads as TGTGCCAGCTCAGGCAGGGGCGCGGGTATGTACACTGAAGCTTTCTTT. The encoded protein is CASSGRGAGMYTEAFF. The chain links TRBV18 to TRBJ1-1, with a tentative D call TRBD1 (6 bases). The CDR3 has 16 residues. In germline, CDR1 is KGHSH, CDR2 LQKENI. Trimming cost V 5 bases and J 3 bases, with 19 bases left between them.

A word on this clone: The junction and the germline gene differ at one end; a read error may be behind it. J is TRBJ1-2 and V is TRBV7-9; the match to TRBD1 covers 8 bases. Germline CDR1 is SEHNR and CDR2 is FQNEAQ (reference sequence). This CDR3 contains 13 residues. CDR3 residues: CSSRSDRASGYTF. The CDR3 nucleotides read TGTTCCAGCCGGTCGGACAGGGCGTCTGGCTACACCTTC.

CDR3: CASSVGQGANYGYTF. CDR3 bases: TGTGCCAGCAGCGTAGGGCAGGGGGCCAACTATGGCTACACCTTC. The J gene is TRBJ1-2, the V gene TRBV9, with 8 nucleotides matching TRBD1. CDR1 is SGDLS, CDR2 YYNGEE, per germline. The junction had 3 bases not matched to a gene; V was cut back by 0 bases and J by 2 bases. The length of the CDR3 is 15 residues.

The chain recombines TRBV19 with TRBJ1-3, with D possibly being TRBD1 (6 bases). Per the germline V gene, CDR1 is LNHDA and CDR2 is SQIVND (reference sequence). The V and J ends lost 3 bases and 8 bases respectively, with 20 bases between them. This CDR3 is 16 amino acids long. The CDR3 nucleotides are TGTGCCAGTAGTATCGGGGGGACACTAATTGGGGACACCATATATTTT. This translates into CASSIGGTLIGDTIYF. Looking up the rest from reference TRBV19 and TRBJ1-3 gives the full variable domain: DGGITQSPKYLFRKEGQNVTLSCEQNLNHDAMYWYRQDPGQGLRLIYYSQIVNDFQKGDIAEGYSVSREKKESFPLTVTSAQKNPTAFYLCASSIGGTLIGDTIYFGEGSWLTVV.

The V and J genes are TRBV7-2 and TRBJ2-7, with D unresolved. The CDR3 extends over 14 amino acids. V was shortened by 1 base and J by 2 bases, with 9 bases between the two germline ends. Germline V gives CDR1 SGHTA, CDR2 FQGNSA. CDR3 in amino acids: CASSLVAQTYEQYF. In DNA form, the CDR3 reads TGTGCCAGCAGCTTAGTTGCCCAGACCTACGAGCAGTACTTC.

The V and J genes are TRBV28 and TRBJ2-1, with 10 positions matching TRBD1. The CDR3 runs 16 residues. Losses at the gene ends were 5 bases for V and 8 bases for J; bases not matched to a gene: 12. Germline CDR1 reads MDHEN; CDR2 reads SYDVKM. CDR3 sequence: CASSPQTGQGIYEQFF. As DNA, the CDR3 is TGTGCCAGCAGTCCTCAAACGGGACAGGGGATATATGAGCAGTTCTTC.

The rearrangement joins TRBV19 to TRBJ2-1, with D perhaps matching TRBD1 (5 bases). Germline values: CDR1 LNHDA, CDR2 SQIVND (reference sequence). V lost 3 bases and J lost 1, with 10 bases in between. The CDR3 length is 15 residues. For the CDR3, the DNA is TGTGCCAGTAGTATCAGGGATCGGTCCTACAATGAGCAGTTCTTC. Amino acid sequence: CASSIRDRSYNEQFF.

The chain combines TRBV7-9 with TRBJ1-2, with D tentatively TRBD1 (5 bases). Germline loops: CDR1 SEHNR, CDR2 FQNEAQ (reference sequence). CDR3 length equals 15 residues. V was clipped by 5 bases and J by 3 bases, with 16 bases between them. The CDR3 here is CASSQTVGGDYGYTF. In DNA form, the CDR3 reads TGTGCCAGCAGCCAAACGGTGGGGGGGGACTATGGCTACACCTTC.

This clone turned up a few times. The J gene is TRBJ1-1, the V gene TRBV30, with D perhaps matching TRBD1 (5 bases). This CDR3 has 14 amino acids. With 7 bases removed from V and 0 bases from J, the gap between germline ends came to 15 bases. Per germline, CDR1 GTSNPN and CDR2 SVGIG (reference sequence). Here the CDR3 DNA reads TGTGCCTCCGCCACTTCGACAGTGAACACTGAAGCTTTCTTT. It specifies CASATSTVNTEAFF.

The CDR3 bases are TGTGCCAGCAGTGACTTAGTAGTGGTTCCCGCCAAAAACATTCAGTACTTC. This encodes CASSDLVVVPAKNIQYF. The chain uses TRBV6-1 and TRBJ2-4, with no clear D. CDR3 length: 17 residues. The V gene's germline CDR1 is MNHNS and CDR2 SASEGT. V gave up 3 bases and J gave up 1 base, with 16 bases separating them.

CDR3 sequence (DNA): TGCGCCAGCAGCTACGTTGCCGGGACAGGGAGTAACACCATATATTTT. This sequence encodes CASSYVAGTGSNTIYF. This rearrangement joins TRBV5-1 to TRBJ1-3, with 9 bases identical to TRBD1. The J segment lost 7 bases and the V segment lost 3 bases, leaving 11 bases of the junction unmatched. In germline, CDR1 is SGHRS, CDR2 YFSETQ. There are 16 residues in the CDR3. Supplemented by reference TRBV5-1 and TRBJ1-3, the full variable domain reads KAGVTQTPRYLIKTRGQQVTLSCSPISGHRSVSWYQQTPGQGLQFLFEYFSETQRNKGNFPGRFSGRQFSNSRSEMNVSTLELGDSALYLCASSYVAGTGSNTIYFGEGSWLTVV.

This clone was counted a few times. The chain has TRBV11-1 and TRBJ1-5, with D unresolved. The V and J ends lost 5 bases and 1 base respectively, with 6 bases between them. In germline, CDR1 is SGHAT, CDR2 FQDESV (reference sequence). The CDR3 extends over 13 amino acids. Here the CDR3 reads CASSKESNQPQHF. The CDR3 bases are TGTGCCAGCAGCAAGGAGAGCAATCAGCCCCAGCATTTT.

This sequence joins TRBV11-2 and TRBJ2-2, with TRBD1 as a possible D gene (6 bases). CDR1 SGHAT and CDR2 FQNNGV come from the germline V gene. V lost 7 bases to trimming and J lost 0 bases, with 15 bases between them. The CDR3 loop spans 16 amino acids. The CDR3 DNA follows: TGTGCCAGCATGGAACAGGGTAACACGAACACCGGGGAGCTGTTTTTT. Protein product: CASMEQGNTNTGELFF.

This clone was counted a single time. This chain links TRBV5-4 with TRBJ2-7; 8 bases match TRBD2. J lost 0 bases, V lost 0 bases, and 5 bases had no gene match. This CDR3 has 16 amino acids. Per the germline V gene, CDR1 is SGHNT and CDR2 is YYREEE (reference sequence). The CDR3, as DNA: TGTGCCAGCAGCTTGGATGGCGGGGGGCTCTCCTACGAGCAGTACTTC. Its protein is CASSLDGGGLSYEQYF.

The chain recombines TRBV7-2 with TRBJ2-2; possibly TRBD1 for D (5 bases). The V end was cut by 5 bases, the J end by 2 bases, with 24 bases between. Germline assignment: CDR1 SGHTA and CDR2 FQGNSA. CDR3 size: 19 residues. The CDR3 DNA reads TGTGCCAGCAGCATAAGCCTGAGGTTGGCAGGGCGCAACACCGGGGAGCTGTTTTTT. Translation gives CASSISLRLAGRNTGELFF.

The chain recombines TRBV29-1 with TRBJ1-1; 10 bases are shared with TRBD1. The CDR3 loop spans 14 amino acids. V shed 7 bases, J shed 1 base, and the junction held 6 bases outside the gene matches. Looked up from germline, CDR1 is SQVTM and CDR2 is ANQGSEA. Here the CDR3 reads CSARDRGWNTEAFF. Written as DNA, the CDR3 is TGCAGCGCAAGGGACAGGGGATGGAACACTGAAGCTTTCTTT. Based on the CDR3 plus reference TRBV29-1 and TRBJ1-1, the full variable domain is SAVISQKPSRDICQRGTSLTIQCQVDSQVTMMFWYRQQPGQSLTLIATANQGSEATYESGFVIDKFPISRPNLTFSTLTVSNMSPEDSSIYLCSARDRGWNTEAFFGQGTRLTVV.

The CDR3, as DNA: TGTGCCAGCAGCACTGGGACTAGCGGGGGGGCCCATGAGCAGTTCTTC. Amino acids: CASSTGTSGGAHEQFF. V and J are TRBV11-3 and TRBJ2-1; TRBD2 agrees at 16 bases. With 5 bases clipped from V and 8 bases from J, the junction kept 6 bases outside the gene matches. The CDR3 totals 16 residues. Germline loops: CDR1 SGHNT, CDR2 YENEEA.

This clone has just one count. This chain links TRBV10-3 with TRBJ2-7; 14 bases line up with TRBD2. Trimming cost V 6 bases and J 6 bases; bases outside gene matches: 10. The germline gives CDR1 ENHRY, CDR2 SYGVKD. This CDR3 region has 16 residues. The DNA for the CDR3 is TGTGCCATCAGCCTGGGACTAGCGGGGGCTGGAGGCGAGCAGTACTTC. Protein product: CAISLGLAGAGGEQYF.

The chain combines TRBV6-1 with TRBJ1-1; TRBD1 agrees at 8 bases. The CDR3 spans 11 residues. CDR1 is MNHNS, CDR2 SASEGT, per germline. Unmatched junction bases numbered 7, after V lost 8 bases and J lost 11 bases. CDR3 region: CASGTGFRAFF. The CDR3 bases are TGTGCCAGCGGGACAGGCTTCAGGGCTTTCTTT.

V and J are TRBV7-2 and TRBJ2-6; TRBD1 agrees at 10 bases. Germline CDR1 reads SGHTA; CDR2 reads FQGNSA. J was trimmed by 0 bases and V by 10 bases; bases with no gene match: 9. CDR3 length: 17 residues. CDR3 loop: CATPGGQGPSGANVLTF. The CDR3 DNA reads as TGTGCCACCCCAGGGGGACAGGGGCCCTCTGGGGCCAACGTCCTGACTTTC.

This chain uses TRBV5-1 with TRBJ1-1; D remains unclear. CDR1 and CDR2 (germline): SGHRS, YFSETQ. V was trimmed by 4 bases and J by 0 bases, leaving 10 bases between them. The CDR3 is made up of 14 amino acids. Here the CDR3 DNA reads TGCGCCAGCAGCCCAACAGATATGAACACTGAAGCTTTCTTT. Translating gives CASSPTDMNTEAFF.

V usage is TRBV7-9 and J usage is TRBJ1-5, with TRBD1 as a possible D gene (5 bases). The CDR3 length is 16 residues. CDR1 SEHNR and CDR2 FQNEAQ come from the germline V gene (reference sequence). Trimming pared 1 base from V and 2 bases from J, leaving 12 bases between. In DNA, the CDR3 is TGTGCCAGCAGCTTAGGAGCAGGGATTGGCAATCAGCCCCAGCATTTT. It yields the protein CASSLGAGIGNQPQHF.